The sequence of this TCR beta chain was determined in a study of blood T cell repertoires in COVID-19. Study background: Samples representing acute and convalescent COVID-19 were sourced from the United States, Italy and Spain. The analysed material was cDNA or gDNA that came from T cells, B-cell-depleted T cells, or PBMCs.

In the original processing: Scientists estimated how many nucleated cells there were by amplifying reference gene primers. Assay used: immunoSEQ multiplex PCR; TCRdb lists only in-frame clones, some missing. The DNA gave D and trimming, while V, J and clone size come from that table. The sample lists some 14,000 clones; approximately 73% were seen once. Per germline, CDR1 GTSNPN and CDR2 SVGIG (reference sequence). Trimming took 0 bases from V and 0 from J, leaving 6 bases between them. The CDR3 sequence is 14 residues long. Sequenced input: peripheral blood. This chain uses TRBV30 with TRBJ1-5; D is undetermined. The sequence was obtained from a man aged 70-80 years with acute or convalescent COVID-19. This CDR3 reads CAWSVGDSNQPQHF. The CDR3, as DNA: TGTGCCTGGAGTGTGGGAGATAGCAATCAGCCCCAGCATTTT.